The 8 T cell receptor beta chains presented below share a single source sample, sequenced in a study of blood T cells in healthy people across ages. Then a second PCR, running roughly 6 to 11 cycles, was carried out with a sample-barcoded 5' primer and a J-beta primer mix. MiXCR was run by TCRdb on the 5' RACE reads, yielding one entry per CDR3 protein. The sample shows fewer than 750,000 distinct CDR3 sequences, around 50% of them seen only once. Sequencing was performed on blood. These receptors all stem from an elderly man in good health.

The chain uses TRBV12-3 or TRBV12-4 and TRBJ1-5; D may be TRBD1 (5 bases). Trimming removed 6 bases at V and 4 bases at J, with 13 bases between. The CDR3 sequence is 14 residues long. In DNA form, the CDR3 reads TGTGCCAGCAGCCTCCGGGACGCTAATCAGCCCCAGCATTTT. It specifies CASSLRDANQPQHF.

This clonotype was found a few times. The CDR3 nucleotides are TGTGCCACCAGTGATCCCGGGGGCACAGATACGCAGTATTTT. Its translation: CATSDPGGTDTQYF. This chain joins TRBV24-1 and TRBJ2-3; perhaps TRBD2 as D (5 bases). Between the trimmed V and J ends, which lost 3 bases and 1 base, there was a span of 7 bases. Germline V gene sequence: CDR1 KGHDR, CDR2 SFDVKD. The CDR3 is 14 residues long.

This chain links TRBV11-1 with TRBJ2-1, with 11 bases matching TRBD2. This CDR3 has 15 amino acids. V was clipped by 5 bases and J by 9 bases; unmatched bases: 9. Germline CDR1 is SGHAT and CDR2 is FQDESV (reference sequence). CDR3 in DNA: TGTGCCAGCAGCCCCGGGGCTAGCGGGGGGATTGAGCAGTTCTTC. It encodes CASSPGASGGIEQFF.

The count of this clonotype is one. CDR3 sequence reads: CASRVELSEAFF. DNA of the CDR3: TGTGCCAGCAGGGTTGAACTGTCCGAAGCTTTCTTT. This sequence joins TRBV12-3 or TRBV12-4 and TRBJ1-1; no clear D gene. V gave up 6 bases and J gave up 8 bases, with 13 bases separating them. This CDR3 is 12 amino acids long.

Only a few counts were recorded for this clonotype. The J gene is TRBJ1-2, the V gene TRBV7-2, with 9 nucleotides matching TRBD1. The CDR3 is 19 residues long. Germline values: CDR1 SGHTA, CDR2 FQGNSA. V gave up 4 bases and J gave up 0 bases; unmatched junction bases: 15. The CDR3 reads CASSSQTGTGHGANYGYTF. CDR3 in DNA: TGTGCCAGCAGCTCACAAACCGGGACAGGGCACGGAGCTAACTATGGCTACACCTTC.

The chain is built from TRBV5-1 and TRBJ2-5, with 7 bases matching TRBD2. V was clipped by 4 bases and J by 3 bases; unmatched bases: 6. The CDR3 has 14 residues. Germline V gene sequence: CDR1 SGHRS, CDR2 YFSETQ. The CDR3 sequence is CASSTGTTKETQYF. The CDR3 nucleotides read TGCGCCAGCAGCACCGGGACTACTAAAGAGACCCAGTACTTC.

V is TRBV5-4 and J is TRBJ2-6; D call uncertain. CDR1 is SGHNT and CDR2 is YYREEE in the germline V gene (reference sequence). The CDR3 has 15 amino acids. V shed 0 bases and J shed 2 bases, with 6 bases lying between them. The CDR3 sequence: CASSLGPTGANVLTF. CDR3 coding DNA: TGTGCCAGCAGCTTGGGTCCCACTGGGGCCAACGTCCTGACTTTC.

V usage is TRBV5-1 and J usage is TRBJ2-5; D is undetermined. Germline V lookup: CDR1 SGHRS, CDR2 YFSETQ. V dropped 0 bases and J dropped 2 bases, with 8 bases sitting between them. This CDR3 is 14 amino acids long. The CDR3 region is CASSLEAGQETQYF. In DNA form, the CDR3 reads TGCGCCAGCAGCTTGGAGGCAGGTCAAGAGACCCAGTACTTC. Filled out from reference TRBV5-1 and TRBJ2-5, the complete variable domain reads KAGVTQTPRYLIKTRGQQVTLSCSPISGHRSVSWYQQTPGQGLQFLFEYFSETQRNKGNFPGRFSGRQFSNSRSEMNVSTLELGDSALYLCASSLEAGQETQYFGPGTRLLVL.